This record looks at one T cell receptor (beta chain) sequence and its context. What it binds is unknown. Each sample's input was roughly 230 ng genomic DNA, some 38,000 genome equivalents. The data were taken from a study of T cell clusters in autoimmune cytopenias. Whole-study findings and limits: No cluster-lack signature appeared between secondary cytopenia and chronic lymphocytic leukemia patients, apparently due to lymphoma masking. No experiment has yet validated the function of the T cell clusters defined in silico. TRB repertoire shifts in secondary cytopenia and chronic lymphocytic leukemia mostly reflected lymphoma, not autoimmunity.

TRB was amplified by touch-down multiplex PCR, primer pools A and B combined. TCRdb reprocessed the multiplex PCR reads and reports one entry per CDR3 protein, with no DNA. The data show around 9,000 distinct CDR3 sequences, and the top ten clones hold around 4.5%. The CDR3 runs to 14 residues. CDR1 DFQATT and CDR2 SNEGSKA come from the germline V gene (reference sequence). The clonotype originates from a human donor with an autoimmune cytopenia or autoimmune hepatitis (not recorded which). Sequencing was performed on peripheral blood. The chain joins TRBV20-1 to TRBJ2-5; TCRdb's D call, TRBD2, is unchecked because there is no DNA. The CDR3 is CSARDPEGTETQYF.